This TCR beta chain comes out of a study of cytomegalovirus exposure and HLA in healthy donors (dated by TCRdb to 2016 to 2017). For context, the study as a whole: An earlier analysis of roughly 500 of the donors reported approximately 290 Gb of sequence data and 117 million unique TCR beta sequences from 150 million to 200 million T cells. Approximately 310 gigabases of sequencing data and 70 million to 95 million unique TCR sequences made up an early release that covered approximately 620 HLA-typed donors. Of the roughly 390 genotyped donors, around 81% fell in the genetic ancestry cluster associated with self-reported Caucasian donors. The aim of the study was to test whether cataloging public T cell receptors could identify signatures of past pathogen exposure. The study profiled the T cell repertoires of about 720 subjects by immunosequencing and related them to cytomegalovirus serostatus. A separate validation cohort of roughly 130 different subjects was used in addition to the roughly 700-subject first cohort. To predict cytomegalovirus infection status, the study combined high-throughput TCR immunosequencing, statistical association of individual TCRs with disease status, and machine learning. In a later analysis, previously published TCR beta repertoires from 550 to 750 donors were re-analyzed and high-resolution HLA genotyping was added so that TCR occurrence patterns could be studied. Rather than using new phenotypic data, the later analysis identified candidate immune exposures from TCR beta sequences and from how often those sequences occurred across donors. To decide whether each TCR beta V gene segment behaved as functional or pseudogenic, an earlier analysis of several hundred of the donors relied on high-throughput TCR beta sequencing. Donor age, sex, ethnicity and CMV serostatus were compiled together with the repertoire data. Genome-wide SNP genotypes for about three fifths of the roughly 700 donors were used in a later genetic analysis, which treated that subset as a discovery cohort. Every discovery cohort repertoire had been produced on one sequencing platform. Both class I and class II loci were covered by HLA typing, at four-digit resolution. Typing coverage differed by locus: A, B, C, DRB1 and DQB1 were typed in roughly 620-630 donors, DQA1 in approximately 520, DPA1 in 600 to 610, and DPB1 in 450 to 480. A handful of DR-DQ haplotypes were handled as single units for association and clustering because linkage in the cohort was strong. Among around 400 genotyped donors of the cohort, an average of roughly 230,000 unique TCR beta nucleotide sequences was sequenced per donor, of which roughly 17% were non-productive.

Library preparation employed the immunoSEQ multiplex PCR assay. For the multiplex PCR, a mixture combining 60 forward primers for TCR Vbeta segments and 13 reverse primers for TCR Jbeta segments was used. A multiplex PCR assay on genomic DNA amplified the CDR3 region of rearranged TCR beta genes. Amplified TCR beta libraries were sequenced as 87-base-pair reads on the Illumina HiSeq System. The paper's processing steps were these. Across the 500 to 750 repertoires, a later analysis counted 80 million or so unique TCR beta chains, some 11 million of which were shared by at least two donors. A nearest-neighbor algorithm error-corrected the raw reads and collapsed the reads into unique sequences, merging closely related sequences to remove PCR and sequencing errors. V, D and J gene segments were assigned by aligning CDR3 sequences to IMGT reference sequences. For a sequence to be retained, at least a six-nucleotide match to both a V gene segment and a J gene segment was required. Rearrangements were classified as productive when the CDR3 lacked stop codons and remained in frame with V and J, and all other rearrangements were classified as non-productive. CDR3 was defined according to IMGT convention as the region running from the second conserved V-encoded cysteine to the conserved J-encoded phenylalanine. The earlier analysis of about 610 of the donors excluded any sequence lacking an unambiguous match to a single V gene segment. An earlier analysis of around 600 of the donors classified V segments as functional when productive rearrangements were above 56.7% and as segregating when the standard deviation between donors was above 5%. A statistical classification framework was developed to diagnose cytomegalovirus status using the catalog of TCR beta chain sequences. In a later analysis, TCR nucleotide sequences were compared against IMGT/GENE-DB human TR gene sequences so that V and J genes could be assigned. A later analysis assigned CDR3 sequences and most-parsimonious VDJ recombination scenarios with the TCRdist pipeline. In a later analysis, each TCR beta chain was defined by its CDR3 amino acid sequence together with its V-gene family, and reads without a unique V-gene family were excluded. As a way to deal with suspected cross-contamination and a sequencing artifact, a later analysis dropped 640 or so nucleotide sequences that were highly shared and had low generation probability. In a later analysis, a clonal expansion index was calculated for each public chain from normalized within-repertoire ranks of inferred template counts. In a later analysis, generation probabilities were computed using a VDJ recombination model fitted to out-of-frame rearrangements, and the results were checked against IGoR. In a later analysis, hypergeometric tests were used to score TCR-TCR, TCR-HLA and TCR-CMV co-occurrence, with a repertoire-size bias correction applied to TCR pairs. To estimate false discovery rates, a later analysis permuted the HLA or CMV assignments 20 times. In a later analysis, co-occurring TCRs were grouped using DBSCAN, and TCRdist sequence similarity was added for clustering within HLA-allele-positive subsets. Co-occurrence clustering excluded repertoires with fewer than 30,000 or more than 120,000 public chains, plus five with anomalous nucleotide sharing. In TCRdb, the immuneACCESS table is reduced to in-frame sequences with V and J assigned. These tables do not hold every clone; where another copy was compared, an unresolved V gene accounts for under half, and the others remain unexplained. V and J calls plus clone size are reproduced from that table; the DNA served to infer D and trimming. The sample data list 70,000 to 95,000 clones, and 80% of these were observed just once. The biggest ten clones account for 2% to 2.5% of the sample.

The germline V gene provides CDR1 MNHEY and CDR2 SVGAGI. Trimming accounts for 8 bases at V and 5 bases at J, while the number of junction bases matched to no gene is 6. The CDR3, from cysteine to phenylalanine, totals 13 residues. Here the CDR3 DNA is all that survives: 39 bases in frame from base 1. The cohort was made up of under 800 healthy bone marrow donors. All cohort members were sampled while nominally healthy, although unrecorded immune exposures were likely present. The donor tested CMV seronegative and was one of the 352 seronegative cohort members. A peripheral blood sample was collected from each donor, and TCR beta sequencing was performed on peripheral blood mononuclear cells. The Qiagen DNeasy Blood Extraction Kit was used to extract genomic DNA from the blood cell samples. Results and caveats for the whole study, not just this receptor: In a later analysis, 16,951 TCR beta sequences were associated with specific HLA alleles at a false discovery rate of 0.05. The cohort was sequenced for TCR beta chains only, and without alpha or paired-chain data the features that could be detected were limited. A further reported finding was that TCR beta sequences accurately predicted the HLA-A and HLA-B alleles for most subjects in the first cohort. A total of 150 to 200 TCR beta chains were listed by the study as associated with cytomegalovirus. HLA typing was unavailable for some donors at each locus, so association tests used only the typed subset. A later genetic analysis reported fewer N-insertions in productive TCRs among donors in an Asian-associated ancestry cluster than the roughly 700-donor mean. Linkage disequilibrium might explain the correlated functional status among segregating V segments, but an unknown experimental factor could not be ruled out. Most TCR sequences were observed very rarely across donors, whereas some public TCRs were present in many individuals. An earlier analysis of some 590 of the donors showed that most TCR beta V segments appeared in productive rearrangements either about 90% or about 30% of the time, which broadly matched IMGT annotations. The classifier was reported to diagnose cytomegalovirus status with high specificity and sensitivity in both the original and validation cohorts. Several of the top co-occurrence clusters appeared to be linked to parvovirus B19, influenza, CMV and Epstein-Barr virus, according to a later analysis. In vitro tests confirmed that three of the cytomegalovirus-associated TCR beta chains recognize cytomegalovirus antigens. In a later analysis, the rate of TCR association differed among HLA loci, with DRB1 alleles having the most associated TCRs and HLA-C alleles having the fewest. V-gene and J-gene trimming of TCR beta chains was associated with a missense DCLRE1C variant in a later genetic analysis, and the association was replicated in an independent cohort. In a later analysis, most CMV-associated TCR beta chains were found to appear HLA-restricted, with HLA associations seemingly driven largely by CMV exposure. According to the authors, the approach could potentially be generalized to other disease states and immunological phenotypes. In a later analysis, HLA-associated TCR beta chains were found to be more clonally expanded and to have lower generation probabilities than equally common non-associated chains. The only immune exposure information available for the cohort was CMV serostatus. Assigning TCR associations to individual alleles was difficult when HLA alleles, especially DR and DQ, strongly co-occurred. A cluster of highly shared sequence variants was judged likely to represent a technical artifact of the sequencing pipeline. Presence/absence analyses assumed roughly uniform sequencing depth across donors, an assumption that may not hold. Because the 87-base-pair reads could not distinguish some IMGT-functional V segments, including TRBV6-2 and TRBV6-3, those segments were excluded. Because counts were too low, more than 15 rarely observed V segments, including chromosome 9 orphons, were excluded from the earlier analysis of several hundred of the donors.

Remarks on this clone: Its antigen specificity is not known. Per-base qualities were not stored, and no clone one base away is much larger.

The chain is made from TRBV6-5 and TRBJ2-5, and 9 junctional nucleotides match TRBD1. This receptor was obtained from a man in his late teens or twenties in good health and CMV-seronegative. Sequencing was performed on PBMCs. Here the CDR3 is given as CASGQGPRETQYF. In nucleotide form, the sequence is TGTGCCAGCGGACAGGGGCCGCGGGAGACCCAGTACTTC.